Below, 22 T cell receptor beta chains from the same sample are listed, as sequenced in a study of blood T cells in healthy people across ages (dated by TCRdb to the mid-2010s). The method was 5' RACE. The second PCR ran for roughly 7 to 11 cycles and used a J-beta primer mix along with a sample-barcoded 5' primer. TCRdb applied fastp at Q25 and MiXCR to the public reads, then kept only in-frame beta chains. Entries that share a CDR3 protein sequence are merged under the most common genes and DNA. This sample is represented by fewer than 2 million distinct CDR3 sequences; 39% of them were singletons. Of the sample, roughly 23% falls within the top ten clones. Sequencing was carried out using blood. These receptors were obtained from a human donor in good health.

This clonotype was picked up a small number of times. The chain has TRBV28 and TRBJ1-2, with a weak D call TRBD1 (5 bases). The length of the CDR3 is 15 residues. With 3 bases removed from V and 8 bases from J, the gap between germline ends came to 19 bases. Germline V gene data show CDR1 as MDHEN and CDR2 as SYDVKM. CDR3 bases: TGTGCCAGCAGTTTGGGGCAGGCCCTCTTCGGAGGCTACACCTTC. It codes for CASSLGQALFGGYTF.

This clonotype has just one count. The V and J genes are TRBV7-6 and TRBJ1-1; D remains unclear. Between the trimmed V and J ends, which lost 5 bases and 6 bases, there was a span of 19 bases. Germline CDR1 reads SGHVS; CDR2 reads FNYEAQ. The CDR3 totals 15 residues. DNA for the CDR3: TGTGCCAGCAGCCCCGATGCTCGGGATGACGCTGAAGCTTTCTTT. This gives the protein CASSPDARDDAEAFF.

The V call is TRBV27, the J call TRBJ2-3; 9 bases line up with TRBD2. V shed 1 base and J 1 base; nucleotides not matched to a gene: 12. Germline V gene lookup returns CDR1 MNHEY and CDR2 SMNVEV (reference sequence). The CDR3 is 19 amino acids. In DNA, the CDR3 is TGTGCCAGCAGTTTATTATCTAGCGGGGAGCCTCTAGGCACAGATACGCAGTATTTT. This translates into CASSLLSSGEPLGTDTQYF.

In its sample, this clonotype was seen a few times. The V gene is TRBV4-2, the J gene TRBJ2-5; the match to TRBD2 covers 9 bases. Germline-derived CDR1 and CDR2 are LGHNA and YNFKEQ. V shed 0 bases, J shed 4 bases, and the junction held 6 bases outside the gene matches. The CDR3 sequence is 16 residues long. This chain's CDR3 is CASSQDRGGGAETQYF. The CDR3 bases are TGTGCCAGCAGCCAAGATCGGGGCGGGGGGGCAGAGACCCAGTACTTC.

The sample holds a few counts of this clonotype. This chain uses TRBV5-1 with TRBJ1-2; a weak D match, TRBD1 (6 bases). Germline assignment: CDR1 SGHRS and CDR2 YFSETQ. The V end lost 4 bases, the J end lost 2 bases, and 15 bases lay between the germline ends. The CDR3 extends over 15 amino acids. CDR3 DNA sequence: TGCGCCAGCAGCAATGAGATTCAGGGGAACTATGGCTACACCTTC. This codes for CASSNEIQGNYGYTF.

In its sample, this clonotype was seen a few times. The chain couples TRBV12-3 or TRBV12-4 to TRBJ1-1; perhaps TRBD1 as D (6 bases). The CDR3 consists of 15 residues. Deletions cut 3 bases from V and 10 bases from J, with 21 bases between. The CDR3 bases are TGTGCCAGCAGTTTGATCCTGACAGGATCGGCTGGAGCTTTCTTT. As protein: CASSLILTGSAGAFF.

The chain uses TRBV20-1 and TRBJ2-1; 8 bases align to TRBD2. The CDR3 runs 13 residues. Germline CDR1 DFQATT, CDR2 SNEGSKA (reference sequence). V lost 7 bases, J lost 4 bases, and 6 bases stayed unmatched. The CDR3 is CSVGGAIYNEQFF. The CDR3, as DNA: TGCAGTGTCGGGGGGGCTATATACAATGAGCAGTTCTTC.

The chain recombines TRBV29-1 with TRBJ2-5, with a weak D call TRBD2 (6 bases). Trimming took 4 bases from V and 0 from J, leaving 21 bases between them. Germline V CDR1 and CDR2: SQVTM, ANQGSEA. This CDR3 has 17 residues. CDR3 nucleotides: TGCAGCGTTGTGGATCTCCCCCCGGGACTGTACCAAGAGACCCAGTACTTC. Encoded protein: CSVVDLPPGLYQETQYF.

This clonotype was counted a few times. The J gene is TRBJ1-2, the V gene TRBV5-1, with D unclear. V lost 4 bases and J lost 5, with 9 bases in between. This CDR3 region has 12 residues. Germline V gene data show CDR1 as SGHRS and CDR2 as YFSETQ. The CDR3 reads CASSDRMYGYTF. The CDR3 DNA reads TGCGCCAGCAGCGATCGGATGTATGGCTACACCTTC.

The chain carries TRBV10-3 and TRBJ2-7, with 11 positions matching TRBD1. Germline CDR1 ENHRY, CDR2 SYGVKD. V lost 6 bases, J lost 5 bases, and 9 bases stayed unmatched. This CDR3 comprises 15 residues. CDR3 sequence reads: CAISVRKGQGDEQYF. The CDR3 coding sequence is TGTGCCATCAGCGTTCGCAAGGGACAGGGGGACGAGCAGTACTTC.

A few counts support this clonotype. V usage is TRBV5-1 and J usage is TRBJ2-1; D might be TRBD2 (6 bases). Trimming shortened V by 0 bases and J by 1 base, and 14 bases separated the two germline ends. Germline CDR1 SGHRS, CDR2 YFSETQ. This CDR3 has 17 residues. CDR3 protein: CASSLDRSEGSYNEQFF. CDR3 sequence (DNA): TGCGCCAGCAGCTTGGACAGGTCGGAGGGATCCTACAATGAGCAGTTCTTC.

The rearrangement uses TRBV30 and TRBJ2-6; D gene unclear. Deletions cut 3 bases from V and 6 bases from J, with 12 bases between. The CDR3 covers 14 residues. The germline gives CDR1 GTSNPN, CDR2 SVGIG (reference sequence). CDR3: CAWSLGPEANVLTF. CDR3 bases: TGTGCCTGGAGCCTCGGACCCGAGGCCAACGTCCTGACTTTC.

A single count supports this clonotype. V is TRBV29-1 and J is TRBJ2-3; either TRBD1 or TRBD2 may supply D (5 bases each). Trimming took 0 bases from V and 6 from J, leaving 19 bases between them. This CDR3 comprises 16 residues. The germline CDR1 and CDR2 sequences are SQVTM and ANQGSEA. This CDR3 is CSVEDRDRTPGDTQYF. The DNA of the CDR3 is TGCAGCGTTGAAGATCGGGACCGAACTCCAGGGGATACGCAGTATTTT.

The chain employs TRBV20-1 and TRBJ2-7; either TRBD1 or TRBD2 may fit D (7 bases each). V shed 5 bases and J shed 7 bases, with 30 bases lying between them. The germline V gene encodes CDR1 DFQATT and CDR2 SNEGSKA (reference sequence). This CDR3 has 17 amino acids. The CDR3 sequence is CSAPREAGQSSYNEQYF. The CDR3 DNA reads TGCAGTGCTCCTCGCGAAGCGGGACAGAGCTCCTACAATGAGCAGTACTTC.

A note on this clonotype: This may be a read error: a much more frequent sequence differs by one nucleotide. The chain is built from TRBV25-1 and TRBJ2-3; D possibly corresponds to TRBD2 (6 bases). The CDR3 is 13 residues long. Germline lookup yields CDR1 MGHDK and CDR2 SYGVNS. The CDR3 is CVSGKLALDTQYF. In DNA form, the CDR3 reads TGTGTCAGCGGCAAACTAGCTTTAGATACGCAGTATTTT.

This clonotype was seen only once. The rearrangement uses TRBV12-3 or TRBV12-4 and TRBJ1-2, with D uncertain. Trimming removed 3 bases from V and 1 base from J, with 18 bases in between. This CDR3 has 17 residues. DNA of the CDR3: TGTGCCAGCAGTTTTAAACGGCTAGGTCATGTTAACTATGGCTACACCTTC. Translation gives CASSFKRLGHVNYGYTF.

The chain links TRBV5-1 to TRBJ1-5, with 8 bases fitting TRBD1. V trimming: 4 bases; J trimming: 5 bases; junction bases outside the gene matches: 8. Germline assignment: CDR1 SGHRS and CDR2 YFSETQ. This CDR3 is built from 15 residues. DNA of the CDR3: TGCGCCAGCAGCATTGGACAGGGCTCTTATCAGCCCCAGCATTTT. Protein: CASSIGQGSYQPQHF.

V usage is TRBV5-1 and J usage is TRBJ2-7, with TRBD2 matching 14 bases. The J call may be mistaken, given a closer DNA end match to TRBJ2-5. CDR1 is SGHRS, CDR2 YFSETQ, per germline. The CDR3 runs to 18 residues. The CDR3 DNA is TGCGCCAGCAGCAGAGAACCTGGACTAGCGGGGGGATTTGAGACCCAGTACTTC. Translation: CASSREPGLAGGFETQYF.

The chain employs TRBV4-1 and TRBJ2-1, with 7 nucleotides matching TRBD2. The trim removed 3 bases at V and 13 bases at J, leaving 9 bases unmatched. The CDR3 runs to 13 residues. Germline values: CDR1 MGHRA, CDR2 YSYEKL. In DNA, the CDR3 is TGCGCCAGCAGCCAGGGGCCTAGCGGTAATCAGTTCTTC. This codes for CASSQGPSGNQFF.

The sample holds a few counts of this clonotype. J is TRBJ2-1 and V is TRBV7-2; 8 bases are shared with TRBD2. The V segment lost 2 bases and the J segment 6 bases; nucleotides outside the gene matches: 3. The CDR3 runs to 14 residues. The germline CDR1 and CDR2 sequences are SGHTA and FQGNSA. CDR3 region: CASSLMGTSNEQFF. The CDR3, as DNA: TGTGCCAGCAGCTTAATGGGGACTAGCAATGAGCAGTTCTTC.

This clonotype was counted between two and nine times. V usage is TRBV9 and J usage is TRBJ2-1; TRBD1 agrees at 7 bases. V gave up 4 bases and J gave up 6 bases; unmatched junction bases: 10. Germline CDR1 reads SGDLS; CDR2 reads YYNGEE. CDR3 length equals 15 residues. The CDR3 coding sequence is TGTGCCAGCAGCTTAATCCCCAGGGGGAGCAATGAGCAGTTCTTC. Residues: CASSLIPRGSNEQFF.

The gene calls are TRBV29-1 and TRBJ2-1; 9 nucleotides match TRBD2. The trim removed 7 bases at V and 7 bases at J, leaving 8 bases unmatched. This CDR3 has 13 amino acids. Germline V gene lookup returns CDR1 SQVTM and CDR2 ANQGSEA. CDR3 in amino acids: CSGGGGERNEQFF. CDR3 nucleotides: TGCAGCGGCGGGGGGGGGGAAAGGAATGAGCAGTTCTTC.